This entry lists 5 T cell receptor beta chains sequenced from one sample in a study of blood T cell repertoires in COVID-19. Some clones are missing from TCRdb's copy, which holds only in-frame ones; the method was immunoSEQ multiplex PCR. The sample gives some 670,000 clones, approximately 90% of which show up once; about 0.24% is in the top ten. Sequencing was done on a sample of peripheral blood. The source is a woman aged 18-29 years with acute or convalescent COVID-19.

This chain links TRBV18 with TRBJ2-2; 8 bases match TRBD1. Germline V gives CDR1 KGHSH, CDR2 LQKENI. Losses at the gene ends were 3 bases for V and 6 bases for J; bases not matched to a gene: 3. The length of the CDR3 is 14 residues. The CDR3 loop reads CASSPDRVPGELFF. The CDR3 bases are TGTGCCAGCTCACCGGACAGGGTTCCCGGGGAGCTGTTTTTT.

This clone is a singleton in its sample. The CDR3 DNA reads as TGTGCCAGAAGGCTCCTGGGCCAGAACGATAATGAAAAACTGTTTTTT. This translates into CARRLLGQNDNEKLFF. V usage is TRBV7-5 and J usage is TRBJ1-4; the tabulated D call, TRBD1, remains unverified against the DNA. TRBV7-5 constitutes a pseudogene. The CDR3 consists of 16 residues.

The V gene is TRBV7-8, the J gene TRBJ1-3; D is uncertain. With 2 bases removed from V and 0 bases from J, the gap between germline ends came to 8 bases. Germline CDR1 SGHVS, CDR2 FQNEAQ. The CDR3 length is 15 residues. The CDR3 nucleotides are TGTGCCAGCAGCTTATTCCTAAGCTCTGGAAACACCATATATTTT. It encodes CASSLFLSSGNTIYF.

The chain uses TRBV3-1 (or the pseudogene TRBV3-2) and TRBJ1-3; 7 positions agree with TRBD1. The trim removed 1 base at V and 1 base at J, leaving 1 base unmatched. Germline CDR1 reads LGHDT; CDR2 reads YNNKEL (reference sequence). The CDR3 is made up of 15 amino acids. The CDR3 protein is CASSQGGQSGNTIYF. CDR3 DNA sequence: TGTGCCAGCAGCCAAGGGGGACAGTCTGGAAACACCATATATTTT.

This clone was seen just once. The chain has TRBV9 and TRBJ2-1; 11 positions agree with TRBD2. Germline CDR1 is SGDLS and CDR2 is YYNGEE. Losses at the gene ends were 0 bases for V and 2 bases for J; bases not matched to a gene: 10. The CDR3 is 19 residues long. CDR3 region: CASSVDGLAGGPTYNEQFF. The CDR3 coding sequence is TGTGCCAGCAGCGTAGATGGGCTAGCGGGGGGTCCGACCTACAATGAGCAGTTCTTC.